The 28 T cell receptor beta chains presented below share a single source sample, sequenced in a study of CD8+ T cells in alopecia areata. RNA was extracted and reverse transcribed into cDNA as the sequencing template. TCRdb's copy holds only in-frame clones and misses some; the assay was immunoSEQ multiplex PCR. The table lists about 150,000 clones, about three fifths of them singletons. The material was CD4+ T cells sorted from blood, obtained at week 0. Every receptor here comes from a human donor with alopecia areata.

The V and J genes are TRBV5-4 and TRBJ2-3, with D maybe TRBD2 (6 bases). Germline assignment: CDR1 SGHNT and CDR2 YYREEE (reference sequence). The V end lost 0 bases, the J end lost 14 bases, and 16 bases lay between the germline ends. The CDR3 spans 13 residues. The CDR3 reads CASSLVGGEERYF. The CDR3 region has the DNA TGTGCCAGCAGCTTGGTGGGGGGTGAGGAGCGGTATTTT.

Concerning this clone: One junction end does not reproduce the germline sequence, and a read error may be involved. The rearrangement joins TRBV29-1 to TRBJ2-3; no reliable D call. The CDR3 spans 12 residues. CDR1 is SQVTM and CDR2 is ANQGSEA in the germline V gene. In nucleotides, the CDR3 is TGCAGCGCTGAATCTAGCACAGATACGCAGTATTTT. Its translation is CSAESSTDTQYF.

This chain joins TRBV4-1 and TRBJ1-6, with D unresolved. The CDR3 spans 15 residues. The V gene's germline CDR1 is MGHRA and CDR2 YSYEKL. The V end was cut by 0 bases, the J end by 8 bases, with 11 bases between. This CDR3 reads CASSQEGVRHSPLHF. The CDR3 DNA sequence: TGCGCCAGCAGCCAAGAGGGTGTCAGACATTCACCCCTCCACTTT.

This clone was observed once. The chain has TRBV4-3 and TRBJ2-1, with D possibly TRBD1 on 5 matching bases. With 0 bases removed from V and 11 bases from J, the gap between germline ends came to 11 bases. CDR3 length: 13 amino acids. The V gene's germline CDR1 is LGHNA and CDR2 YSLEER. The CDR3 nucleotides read TGCGCCAGCAGCCAAGAGACAGCAACCCAGCAGTTCTTC. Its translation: CASSQETATQQFF.

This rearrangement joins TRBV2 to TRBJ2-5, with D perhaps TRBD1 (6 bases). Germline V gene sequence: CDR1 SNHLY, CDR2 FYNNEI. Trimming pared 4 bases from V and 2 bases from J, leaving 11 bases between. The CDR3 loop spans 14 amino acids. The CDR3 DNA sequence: TGTGCCAGCAGTGGAGGACAGCCTCAAGAGACCCAGTACTTC. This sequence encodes CASSGGQPQETQYF.

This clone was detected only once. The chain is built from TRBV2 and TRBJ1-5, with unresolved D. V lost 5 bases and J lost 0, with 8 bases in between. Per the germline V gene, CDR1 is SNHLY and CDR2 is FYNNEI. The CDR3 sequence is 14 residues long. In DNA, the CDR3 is TGTGCCAGCAGTTCCGACAATAGCAATCAGCCCCAGCATTTT. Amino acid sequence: CASSSDNSNQPQHF.

The CDR3 sequence is CAWSDWDREFTPSGNTIYF. The CDR3, as DNA: TGTGCCTGGAGTGATTGGGACAGGGAATTTACCCCCTCTGGAAACACCATATATTTT. The V gene is TRBV30, the J gene TRBJ1-3, with TRBD1 identical over 9 bases. CDR1 is GTSNPN and CDR2 is SVGIG in the germline V gene (reference sequence). The trim removed 1 base at V and 0 bases at J, leaving 13 bases unmatched. There are 19 residues in the CDR3.

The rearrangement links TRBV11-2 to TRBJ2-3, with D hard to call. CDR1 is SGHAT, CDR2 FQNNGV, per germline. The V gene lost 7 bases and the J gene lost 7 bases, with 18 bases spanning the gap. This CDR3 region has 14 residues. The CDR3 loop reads CASTTVQREYTQYF. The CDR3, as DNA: TGTGCCAGCACCACGGTCCAGAGAGAGTATACGCAGTATTTT. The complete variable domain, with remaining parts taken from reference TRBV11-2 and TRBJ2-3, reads EAGVAQSPRYKIIEKRQSVAFWCNPISGHATLYWYQQILGQGPKLLIQFQNNGVVDDSQLPKDRFSAERLKGVDSTLKIQPAKLEDSAVYLCASTTVQREYTQYFGPGTRLTVL.

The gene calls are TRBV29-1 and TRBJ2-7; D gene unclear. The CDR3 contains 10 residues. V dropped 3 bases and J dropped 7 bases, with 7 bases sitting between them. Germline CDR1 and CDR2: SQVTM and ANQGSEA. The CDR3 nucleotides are TGCAGCGTTGATGTTGGGGAGCAGTACTTC. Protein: CSVDVGEQYF.

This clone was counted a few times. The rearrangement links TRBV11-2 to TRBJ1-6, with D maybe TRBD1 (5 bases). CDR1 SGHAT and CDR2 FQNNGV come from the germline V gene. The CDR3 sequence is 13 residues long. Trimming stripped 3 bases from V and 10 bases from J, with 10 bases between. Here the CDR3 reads CASSFSQGSPLHF. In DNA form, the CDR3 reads TGTGCCAGCAGCTTTTCCCAGGGATCACCCCTCCACTTT.

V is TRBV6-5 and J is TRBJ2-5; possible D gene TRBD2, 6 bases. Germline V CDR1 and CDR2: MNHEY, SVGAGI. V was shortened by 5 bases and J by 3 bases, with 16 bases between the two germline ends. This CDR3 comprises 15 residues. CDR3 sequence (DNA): TGTGCCAGCAGTCGACGCAGTCCGGGGGAAGAGACCCAGTACTTC. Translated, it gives CASSRRSPGEETQYF.

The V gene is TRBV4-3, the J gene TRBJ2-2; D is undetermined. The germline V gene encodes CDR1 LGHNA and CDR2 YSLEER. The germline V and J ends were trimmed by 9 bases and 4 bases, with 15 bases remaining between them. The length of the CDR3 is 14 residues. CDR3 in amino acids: CASQPGPITGELFF. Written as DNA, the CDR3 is TGCGCCAGTCAACCCGGGCCCATCACCGGGGAGCTGTTTTTT.

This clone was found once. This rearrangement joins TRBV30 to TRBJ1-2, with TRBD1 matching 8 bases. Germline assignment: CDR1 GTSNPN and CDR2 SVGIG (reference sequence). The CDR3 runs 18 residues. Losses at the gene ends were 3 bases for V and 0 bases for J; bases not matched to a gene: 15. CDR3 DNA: TGTGCCTGGAGAAAGTCCGGGACAGGACCCTTAGCTAACTATGGCTACACCTTC. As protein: CAWRKSGTGPLANYGYTF. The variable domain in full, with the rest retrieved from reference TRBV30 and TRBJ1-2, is SQTIHQWPATLVQPVGSPLSLECTVEGTSNPNLYWYRQAAGRGLQLLFYSVGIGQISSEVPQNLSASRPQDRQFILSSKKLLLSDSGFYLCAWRKSGTGPLANYGYTFGSGTRLTVV.

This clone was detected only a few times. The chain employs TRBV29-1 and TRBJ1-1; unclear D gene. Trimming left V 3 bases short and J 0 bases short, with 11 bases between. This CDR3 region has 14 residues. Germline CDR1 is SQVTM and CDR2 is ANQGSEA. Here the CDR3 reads CSVDRVPLNTEAFF. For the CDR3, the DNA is TGCAGCGTTGATAGGGTACCCTTGAACACTGAAGCTTTCTTT.

The CDR3 nucleotides read TGTGCCAGCAGTTGGACTAGCGGGGGTAATAGTGAGCAGTTCTTC. It codes for CASSWTSGGNSEQFF. The chain employs TRBV6-4 and TRBJ2-1; 13 nucleotides match TRBD2. V shed 5 bases and J 9 bases; nucleotides not matched to a gene: 7. The length of the CDR3 is 15 residues. The germline CDR1 and CDR2 sequences are MRHNA and SNTAGT.

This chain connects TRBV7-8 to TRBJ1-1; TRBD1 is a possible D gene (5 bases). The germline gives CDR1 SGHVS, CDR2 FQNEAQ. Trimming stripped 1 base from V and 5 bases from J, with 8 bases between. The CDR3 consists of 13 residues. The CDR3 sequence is CASSLVQGTEAFF. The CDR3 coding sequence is TGTGCCAGCAGCTTAGTTCAGGGTACTGAAGCTTTCTTT.

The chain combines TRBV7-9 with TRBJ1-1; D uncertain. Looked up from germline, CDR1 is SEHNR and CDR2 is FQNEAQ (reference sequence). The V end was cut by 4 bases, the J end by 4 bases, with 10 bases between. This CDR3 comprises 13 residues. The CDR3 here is CASSSPASTEAFF. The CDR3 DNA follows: TGTGCCAGCAGCTCCCCCGCGAGCACTGAAGCTTTCTTT.

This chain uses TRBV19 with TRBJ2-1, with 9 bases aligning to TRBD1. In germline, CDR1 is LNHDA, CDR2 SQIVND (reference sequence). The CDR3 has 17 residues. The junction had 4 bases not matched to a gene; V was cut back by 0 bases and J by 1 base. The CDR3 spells CASSIEGQGASYNEQFF. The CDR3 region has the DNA TGTGCCAGTAGTATAGAGGGACAGGGAGCGTCCTACAATGAGCAGTTCTTC.

The CDR3: CAWSVRGTVNTEAFF. CDR3 coding DNA: TGTGCCTGGAGTGTAAGGGGGACGGTGAACACTGAAGCTTTCTTT. This chain joins TRBV30 and TRBJ1-1; TRBD1 is a possible D gene (6 bases). In germline, CDR1 is GTSNPN, CDR2 SVGIG (reference sequence). The CDR3 is 15 residues long. The V end was cut by 0 bases, the J end by 0 bases, with 11 bases between.

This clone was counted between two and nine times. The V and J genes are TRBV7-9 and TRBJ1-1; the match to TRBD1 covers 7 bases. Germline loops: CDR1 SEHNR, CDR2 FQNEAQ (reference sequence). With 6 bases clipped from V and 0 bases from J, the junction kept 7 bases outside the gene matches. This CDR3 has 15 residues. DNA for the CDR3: TGTGCCAGCAGTTCCGGGACAGTAATGAACACTGAAGCTTTCTTT. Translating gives CASSSGTVMNTEAFF.

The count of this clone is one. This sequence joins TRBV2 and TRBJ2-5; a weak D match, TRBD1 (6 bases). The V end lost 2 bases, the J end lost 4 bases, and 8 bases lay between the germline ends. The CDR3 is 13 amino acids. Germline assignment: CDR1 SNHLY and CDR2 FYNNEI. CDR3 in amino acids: CASSEIGGETQYF. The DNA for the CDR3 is TGTGCCAGCAGTGAAATAGGGGGAGAGACCCAGTACTTC.

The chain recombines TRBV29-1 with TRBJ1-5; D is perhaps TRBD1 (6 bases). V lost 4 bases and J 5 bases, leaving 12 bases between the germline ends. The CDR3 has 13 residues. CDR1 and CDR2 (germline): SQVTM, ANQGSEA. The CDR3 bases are TGCAGCGTTGCTGAGGGGGAGTATCAGCCCCAGCATTTT. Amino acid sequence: CSVAEGEYQPQHF.

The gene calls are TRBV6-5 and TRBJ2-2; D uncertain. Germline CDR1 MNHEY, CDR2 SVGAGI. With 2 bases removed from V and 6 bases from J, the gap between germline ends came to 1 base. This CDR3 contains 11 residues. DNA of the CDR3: TGTGCCAGCAGTTACGCCGGGGAGCTGTTTTTT. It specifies CASSYAGELFF.

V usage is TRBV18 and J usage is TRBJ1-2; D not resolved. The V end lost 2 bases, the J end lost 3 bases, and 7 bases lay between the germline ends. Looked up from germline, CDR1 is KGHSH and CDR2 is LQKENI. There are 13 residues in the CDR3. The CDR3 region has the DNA TGTGCCAGCTCACCAATCTCCGACTATGGCTACACCTTC. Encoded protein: CASSPISDYGYTF.

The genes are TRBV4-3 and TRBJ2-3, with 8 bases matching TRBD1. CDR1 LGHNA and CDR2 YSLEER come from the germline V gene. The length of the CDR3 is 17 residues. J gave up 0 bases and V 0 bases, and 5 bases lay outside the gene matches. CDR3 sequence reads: CASSQDGQGRSTDTQYF. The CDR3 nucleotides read TGCGCCAGCAGCCAAGACGGACAGGGAAGAAGCACAGATACGCAGTATTTT.

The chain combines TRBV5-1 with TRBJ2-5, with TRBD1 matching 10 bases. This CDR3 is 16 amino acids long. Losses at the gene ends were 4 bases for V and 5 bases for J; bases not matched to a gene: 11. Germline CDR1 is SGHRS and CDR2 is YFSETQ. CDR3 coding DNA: TGCGCCAGCAGCGGACAGGGGGGACCCGTCGGCGAGACCCAGTACTTC. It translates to CASSGQGGPVGETQYF.

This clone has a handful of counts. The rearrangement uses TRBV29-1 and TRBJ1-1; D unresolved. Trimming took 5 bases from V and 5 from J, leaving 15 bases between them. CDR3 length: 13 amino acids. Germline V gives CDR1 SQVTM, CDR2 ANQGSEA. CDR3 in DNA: TGCAGCGTTAACGGGAGGAGGAGGACTGAAGCTTTCTTT. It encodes CSVNGRRRTEAFF.

CDR3 in DNA: TGTGCCACCGTGGGACAGAGGGAGACCCAGTACTTC. Translating gives CATVGQRETQYF. The rearrangement uses TRBV28 and TRBJ2-5, with 7 nucleotides matching TRBD1. The CDR3 sequence is 12 residues long. Germline CDR1 reads MDHEN; CDR2 reads SYDVKM. J lost 5 bases, V lost 10 bases, and 7 bases had no gene match.